This T cell receptor (beta chain) emerged from a study of blood T cells in healthy people across ages. CDR1 is DFQATT, CDR2 SNEGSKA, per germline (reference sequence). The CDR3 loop spans 13 amino acids. The trim removed 5 bases at V and 3 bases at J, leaving 7 bases unmatched. A second PCR of roughly 7 to 11 cycles used a sample-barcoded 5' primer and a J-beta primer mix. TCRdb re-derived calls from the 5' RACE reads in MiXCR, one entry per CDR3 protein. Of around 1,700,000 distinct CDR3 sequences listed, about 30% were seen once; the top ten hold over 7%. J is TRBJ2-7 and V is TRBV20-1, with 7 bases aligning to TRBD2. The sample comprised blood. The clonotype originates from a woman aged 25 to 39 in good health. The CDR3 region has the DNA TGCAGTGCTCGGAAAAGCGGGAACTACGAGCAGTACTTC. It encodes CSARKSGNYEQYF.